A single sample gave rise to the 2 T cell receptor beta chains below, sequenced in a study of control samples from healthy donors and cancer patients. The method was immunoSEQ multiplex PCR; TCRdb's version includes in-frame clones alone and lacks a portion of them. This sample has around 20,000 clones; around 83% occur once, and the top ten carry around 30%. The sequenced sample was PBMCs. These receptors all come from a man at least 80 years old with head and neck cancer.

This chain connects TRBV7-9 to TRBJ2-4; D is unresolved. The CDR3 extends over 14 amino acids. The V end was cut by 4 bases, the J end by 0 bases, with 7 bases between. Germline CDR1 is SEHNR and CDR2 is FQNEAQ (reference sequence). The CDR3 DNA sequence: TGTGCCAGCAGCTGGAGCTTAGCCAAAAACATTCAGTACTTC. This translates into CASSWSLAKNIQYF.

The chain joins TRBV7-8 to TRBJ2-1; possibly TRBD1 or TRBD2 for D (5 bases each). CDR3 length: 12 amino acids. V was cut by 3 bases and J by 6 bases, with 6 bases left in between. Germline CDR1 reads SGHVS; CDR2 reads FQNEAQ. The CDR3 region has the DNA TGTGCCAGCAGCTTCGGGGCCAATGAGCAGTTCTTC. It specifies CASSFGANEQFF.